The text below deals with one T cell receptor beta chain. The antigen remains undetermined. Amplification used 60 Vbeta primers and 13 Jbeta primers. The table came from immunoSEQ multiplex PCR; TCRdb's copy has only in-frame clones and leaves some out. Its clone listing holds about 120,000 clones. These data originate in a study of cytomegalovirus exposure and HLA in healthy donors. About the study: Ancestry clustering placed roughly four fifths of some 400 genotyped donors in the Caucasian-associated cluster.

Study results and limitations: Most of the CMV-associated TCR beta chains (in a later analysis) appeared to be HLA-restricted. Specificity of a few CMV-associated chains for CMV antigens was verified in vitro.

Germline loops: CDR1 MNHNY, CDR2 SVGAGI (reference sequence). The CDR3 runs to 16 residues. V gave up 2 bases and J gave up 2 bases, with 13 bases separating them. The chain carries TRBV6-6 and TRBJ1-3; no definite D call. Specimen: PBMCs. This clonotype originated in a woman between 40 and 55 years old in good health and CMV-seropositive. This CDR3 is CASSYGEGITGNTIYF. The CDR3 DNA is TGTGCCAGCAGTTACGGGGAGGGAATAACTGGAAACACCATATATTTT.